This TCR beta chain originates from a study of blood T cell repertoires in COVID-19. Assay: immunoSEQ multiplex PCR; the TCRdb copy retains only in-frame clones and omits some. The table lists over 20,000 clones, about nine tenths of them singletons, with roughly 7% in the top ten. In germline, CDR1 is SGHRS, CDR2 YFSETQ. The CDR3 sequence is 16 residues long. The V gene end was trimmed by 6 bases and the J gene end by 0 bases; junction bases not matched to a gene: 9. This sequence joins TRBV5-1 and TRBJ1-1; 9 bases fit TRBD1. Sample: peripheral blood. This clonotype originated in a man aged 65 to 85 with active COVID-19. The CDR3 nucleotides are TGCGCCAGCACTACCGGGACAGGGAACATGAACACTGAAGCTTTCTTT. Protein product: CASTTGTGNMNTEAFF.